Presented here are 28 T cell receptor beta chains from one specimen sequenced in a study of T cells in Graves' hyperthyroidism and ophthalmopathy. Amplification targeted TCR beta CDR3 regions from RNA transcripts. HTBI primers were employed in a first-round RT-PCR of the TCR CDR3. TCRdb reprocessed the multiplex PCR reads via MiXCR and lists one record per CDR3 protein. The sample consists of fewer than 500,000 distinct CDR3 sequences, roughly 14% of them appearing once. Sample: blood. The receptors come from a man between 18 and 29 years old with Graves' ophthalmopathy.

This clonotype was seen only a few times. The chain has TRBV27 and TRBJ2-2; perhaps D is TRBD1 or TRBD2 (5 bases each). This CDR3 spans 16 amino acids. CDR1 and CDR2 from the germline V gene are MNHEY and SMNVEV (reference sequence). V was shortened by 7 bases and J by 4 bases, with 19 bases between the two germline ends. CDR3 loop: CASMRGEGTGTGELFF. CDR3 in DNA: TGTGCCAGCATGAGAGGGGAAGGGACCGGCACCGGGGAGCTGTTTTTT.

For this clonotype: A much larger clone sits a single nucleotide away, making a read error possible. The rearrangement joins TRBV9 to TRBJ2-7; 7 bases fit TRBD2. The CDR3 contains 16 residues. The V gene's germline CDR1 is SGDLS and CDR2 YYNGEE. The CDR3 DNA is TGTGCCAACAGCCCCCCAGGGAGGGAGGGCCAATACGAGCAGTACTTC. It codes for CANSPPGREGQYEQYF. Filled out from reference TRBV9 and TRBJ2-7, the complete variable domain reads DSGVTQTPKHLITATGQRVTLRCSPRSGDLSVYWYQQSLDQGLQFLIQYYNGEERAKGNILERFSAQQFPDLHSELNLSSLELGDSALYFCANSPPGREGQYEQYFGPGTRLTVT.

V is TRBV20-1 and J is TRBJ2-2, with 8 positions matching TRBD2. Looked up from germline, CDR1 is DFQATT and CDR2 is SNEGSKA (reference sequence). The J segment lost 1 base and the V segment lost 4 bases, leaving 11 bases of the junction unmatched. CDR3 size: 17 residues. The CDR3 nucleotides are TGCAGTGCTACCCGGGGAGCGGGGGACTTGAACACCGGGGAGCTGTTTTTT. Its protein product is CSATRGAGDLNTGELFF.

The CDR3 coding sequence is TGTGCCACCAGTGATTCGCTCTCTATACAGGCTTTCTTT. The encoded protein is CATSDSLSIQAFF. This chain links TRBV24-1 with TRBJ1-1, with D uncertain. Trimming left V 2 bases short and J 11 bases short, with 14 bases between. The CDR3 is made up of 13 amino acids. Per germline, CDR1 KGHDR and CDR2 SFDVKD.

The V gene is TRBV4-1, the J gene TRBJ2-5; 8 nucleotides agree with TRBD2. V trimming: 0 bases; J trimming: 4 bases; junction bases outside the gene matches: 4. Germline CDR1 reads MGHRA; CDR2 reads YSYEKL. The CDR3 runs to 15 residues. The chain's CDR3 is CASSQDYRGGETQYF. The CDR3 DNA reads as TGCGCCAGCAGCCAAGATTACCGGGGGGGAGAGACCCAGTACTTC.

This clonotype was recorded at least ten times. The chain recombines TRBV11-3 with TRBJ1-1; D not certain. This CDR3 has 15 amino acids. Between the trimmed V and J ends, which lost 5 bases and 0 bases, there was a span of 13 bases. In germline, CDR1 is SGHNT, CDR2 YENEEA. CDR3 DNA: TGTGCCAGCAGCCACGGCGACGCCATGAACACTGAAGCTTTCTTT. Encoded protein: CASSHGDAMNTEAFF.

This clonotype was picked up a small number of times. The J gene is TRBJ2-5, the V gene TRBV7-2; tentatively, D is TRBD2 (5 bases). CDR3 size: 13 residues. The V gene lost 1 base and the J gene lost 7 bases, with 10 bases spanning the gap. Germline values: CDR1 SGHTA, CDR2 FQGNSA. Here the CDR3 DNA reads TGTGCCAGCAGCTTAGGGATGGGAGCGACCCAGTACTTC. Its translation: CASSLGMGATQYF.

The table lists this clonotype with many counts. The chain is built from TRBV6-1 and TRBJ1-6; no clear D. Germline V lookup: CDR1 MNHNS, CDR2 SASEGT. Between the trimmed V and J ends, which lost 5 bases and 8 bases, there was a span of 10 bases. The CDR3 is made up of 13 amino acids. DNA for the CDR3: TGTGCCAGCAGTCGCTCCAGCTATTCACCCCTCCACTTT. Residues: CASSRSSYSPLHF.

The chain employs TRBV5-1 and TRBJ2-7; a weak D match, TRBD1 (5 bases). Trimming took 5 bases from V and 2 from J, leaving 11 bases between them. Germline V gene lookup returns CDR1 SGHRS and CDR2 YFSETQ. This CDR3 spans 13 amino acids. The CDR3 protein is CASRIPGTYEQYF. The CDR3 DNA is TGCGCCAGCAGAATACCAGGGACCTACGAGCAGTACTTC.

In this sample, this clonotype turned up many times. This chain links TRBV30 with TRBJ2-1, with TRBD2 as a possible D gene (5 bases). This CDR3 has 12 residues. V lost 0 bases to trimming and J lost 7 bases, with 7 bases between them. Looked up from germline, CDR1 is GTSNPN and CDR2 is SVGIG (reference sequence). The CDR3 loop reads CAWSVRGNEQFF. The CDR3 region has the DNA TGTGCCTGGAGTGTACGGGGAAATGAGCAGTTCTTC.

Written as DNA, the CDR3 is TGCAGTGCTATAATAGACGACTTGTCCGCCTTCAATGAGCAGTTCTTC. Its translation: CSAIIDDLSAFNEQFF. The rearrangement links TRBV20-1 to TRBJ2-1, with unresolved D. CDR3 length: 16 amino acids. Trimming took off 4 bases at V and 6 bases at J, with 22 bases between the two ends. Germline V gene sequence: CDR1 DFQATT, CDR2 SNEGSKA (reference sequence).

This rearrangement joins TRBV5-4 to TRBJ2-2; tentative D call: TRBD1 (5 bases). The V end was cut by 2 bases, the J end by 6 bases, with 8 bases between. The CDR3 covers 13 residues. Germline values: CDR1 SGHNT, CDR2 YYREEE (reference sequence). DNA for the CDR3: TGTGCCAGCAGCTTTGGACAACCCGGGGAGCTGTTTTTT. As protein: CASSFGQPGELFF.

This clonotype was seen only a few times. The chain carries TRBV19 and TRBJ2-5; a possible D gene is TRBD2 (5 bases). CDR3 length: 15 amino acids. CDR1 is LNHDA, CDR2 SQIVND, per germline (reference sequence). Trimming pared 1 base from V and 0 bases from J, leaving 9 bases between. The CDR3 sequence is CASSIAPGDQETQYF. The DNA for the CDR3 is TGTGCCAGTAGTATAGCCCCCGGGGACCAAGAGACCCAGTACTTC.

In this sample, this clonotype turned up once. A much more abundant neighbour one base away suggests this may be a read error. This CDR3 fails to terminate in the conserved phenylalanine or tryptophan, so it likely reflects a read error. The rearrangement joins TRBV7-9 to TRBJ2-5; no firm D call. The germline gives CDR1 SEHNR, CDR2 FQNEAQ (reference sequence). The CDR3 has 13 residues. V lost 4 bases and J 1 base, leaving 7 bases between the germline ends. CDR3 in amino acids: CASSSGAQETQYL. In DNA, the CDR3 is TGTGCCAGCAGCTCTGGAGCCCAAGAGACCCAGTACCTC.

This clonotype was counted at least ten times. The V call is TRBV27, the J call TRBJ1-1; D might be TRBD1 (6 bases). V gave up 2 bases and J gave up 6 bases, with 13 bases separating them. The length of the CDR3 is 14 residues. Germline CDR1 is MNHEY and CDR2 is SMNVEV (reference sequence). The CDR3 is CASSLRSGGPEAFF. In DNA, the CDR3 is TGTGCCAGCAGTTTAAGGAGTGGGGGGCCTGAAGCTTTCTTT.

In this sample, this clonotype turned up many times. The CDR3 spells CASNRDNQETQYF. In DNA, the CDR3 is TGTGCCAGCAACCGGGACAACCAAGAGACCCAGTACTTC. This chain connects TRBV2 to TRBJ2-5; D possibly corresponds to TRBD1 (6 bases). Trimming cost V 7 bases and J 0 bases, with 9 bases left between them. CDR3 size: 13 residues. CDR1 SNHLY and CDR2 FYNNEI come from the germline V gene.

There are many counts of this clonotype. This chain connects TRBV10-3 to TRBJ2-7; D gene ambiguous. The CDR3 runs 13 residues. Per the germline V gene, CDR1 is ENHRY and CDR2 is SYGVKD. V gave up 0 bases and J gave up 3 bases, with 6 bases separating them. The CDR3 loop reads CAISESGLYEQYF. CDR3 sequence (DNA): TGTGCCATCAGTGAGTCGGGCCTCTACGAGCAGTACTTC.

This clonotype was counted many times. The chain is built from TRBV7-9 and TRBJ2-1; tentatively, D is TRBD1 (5 bases). This CDR3 is 16 amino acids long. Trimming left V 2 bases short and J 4 bases short, with 15 bases between. Per the germline V gene, CDR1 is SEHNR and CDR2 is FQNEAQ (reference sequence). The CDR3 coding sequence is TGTGCCAGCAGCTTATCCCCCTCGACAGAATACAATGAGCAGTTCTTC. This sequence encodes CASSLSPSTEYNEQFF.

The chain carries TRBV11-2 and TRBJ2-7; perhaps TRBD1 as D (5 bases). The CDR3 is made up of 14 amino acids. The V gene lost 3 bases and the J gene lost 3 bases, with 12 bases spanning the gap. Germline CDR1 is SGHAT and CDR2 is FQNNGV. CDR3 residues: CASSLVTGDYEQYF. CDR3 sequence (DNA): TGTGCCAGCAGCTTGGTCACAGGTGACTACGAGCAGTACTTC.

In this sample, this clonotype turned up many times. The rearrangement joins TRBV18 to TRBJ2-3, with 8 positions matching TRBD1. From germline, CDR1 is KGHSH and CDR2 LQKENI. V was clipped by 2 bases and J by 0 bases; unmatched bases: 1. The CDR3 length is 15 residues. The CDR3 sequence is CASSPRTGSTDTQYF. The CDR3 DNA reads as TGTGCCAGCTCACCAAGGACAGGGAGCACAGATACGCAGTATTTT. Filled out from reference TRBV18 and TRBJ2-3, the complete variable domain reads NAGVMQNPRHLVRRRGQEARLRCSPMKGHSHVYWYRQLPEEGLKFMVYLQKENIIDESGMPKERFSAEFPKEGPSILRIQQVVRGDSAAYFCASSPRTGSTDTQYFGPGTRLTVL.

This clonotype was recorded at least ten times. The gene calls are TRBV3-1 and TRBJ1-2; 7 nucleotides align to TRBD1. Germline trimming cut 6 bases from V and 4 bases from J; bases unmatched to any gene: 8. The CDR3 is 14 residues long. Per germline, CDR1 LGHDT and CDR2 YNNKEL (reference sequence). As DNA, the CDR3 is TGTGCCAGCAGACATTCACAGGGGATCTATGGCTACACCTTC. Its protein is CASRHSQGIYGYTF.

This clonotype was counted at least ten times. The chain has TRBV5-5 and TRBJ2-1, with a weak D call TRBD1 (6 bases). Germline V gene sequence: CDR1 SGHKS, CDR2 YYEKEE (reference sequence). There are 15 residues in the CDR3. V was cut by 0 bases and J by 4 bases, with 11 bases left in between. The CDR3: CASSLGTDYYNEQFF. The CDR3 coding sequence is TGTGCCAGCAGCTTGGGGACAGACTATTACAATGAGCAGTTCTTC.

In this sample, this clonotype turned up many times. This chain joins TRBV6-1 and TRBJ2-3; D call uncertain. The germline gives CDR1 MNHNS, CDR2 SASEGT. The V gene lost 1 base and the J gene lost 4 bases, with 12 bases spanning the gap. This CDR3 spans 15 amino acids. The CDR3 sequence is CASSEVGVLADTQYF. In DNA, the CDR3 is TGTGCCAGCAGTGAAGTTGGAGTGTTGGCAGATACGCAGTATTTT.

This clonotype appeared many times. The rearrangement uses TRBV20-1 and TRBJ2-3; D is ambiguous. This CDR3 is 13 amino acids long. V was cut by 0 bases and J by 4 bases, with 8 bases left in between. Germline CDR1 reads DFQATT; CDR2 reads SNEGSKA (reference sequence). The CDR3 nucleotides read TGCAGTGCTAGAGAAGGGTTCCCAGATACGCAGTATTTT. Amino acids: CSAREGFPDTQYF.

This clonotype was seen a few times. This chain joins TRBV5-6 and TRBJ2-5; weak D call: TRBD2 (5 bases). CDR1 SGHDT and CDR2 YYEEEE come from the germline V gene. This CDR3 has 13 amino acids. V shed 2 bases and J shed 5 bases, with 10 bases lying between them. CDR3 sequence: CASSFAGWETQYF. CDR3 coding DNA: TGTGCCAGCAGCTTTGCGGGCTGGGAGACCCAGTACTTC.

The table lists this clonotype with a few counts. The CDR3 spells CASAGVAGDQETQYF. Written as DNA, the CDR3 is TGTGCTAGTGCCGGGGTAGCGGGGGACCAAGAGACCCAGTACTTC. This chain links TRBV12-5 with TRBJ2-5, with 9 bases matching TRBD2. The CDR3 runs to 15 residues. Germline CDR1 LGHNT, CDR2 FRNRAP. Trimming removed 7 bases from V and 0 bases from J; junction bases left unmatched: 6.

In its sample, this clonotype was seen a few times. This chain joins TRBV20-1 and TRBJ2-5, with 8 bases aligning to TRBD2. The CDR3 runs 15 residues. After removal of 0 bases from V and 2 bases from J, the junction contained 5 bases not matched to a gene. CDR1 and CDR2 (germline): DFQATT, SNEGSKA (reference sequence). The CDR3 region is CSARDQAGEQETQYF. The CDR3 nucleotides are TGCAGTGCTAGAGATCAAGCGGGGGAGCAAGAGACCCAGTACTTC.

This clonotype has at least ten counts. The V call is TRBV12-3 or TRBV12-4, the J call TRBJ1-3; D remains unclear. The CDR3 length is 16 residues. The germline V and J ends were trimmed by 5 bases and 0 bases, with 14 bases remaining between them. The CDR3 DNA is TGTGCCAGCAGTCTGCTCAGCAGGCTCTCTGGAAACACCATATATTTT. Encoded protein: CASSLLSRLSGNTIYF.